This T cell receptor beta chain was obtained from a study of blood T cell repertoires in COVID-19. Recruitment covered over 20 US areas and drew participants whose ages spanned roughly 18 to 89 years. In assigning cohorts, the study relied on participant-reported clinical history. The recovered donors of Cohort 3 showed two negative PCRs, clearance, or symptom resolution. The CDR3 sequence is 15 residues long. Unmatched junction bases numbered 3, after V lost 2 bases and J lost 3 bases. From germline, CDR1 is KGHSH and CDR2 LQKENI. Original data processing: Estimated nucleated cell counts came from reference gene primer amplification. Profiled with immunoSEQ multiplex PCR; TCRdb holds only in-frame clones, not every one. The DNA gave D and trimming, while V, J and clone size come from that table. The data contain 200,000 to 250,000 clones, approximately 90% of them singletons.

The J gene is TRBJ2-1, the V gene TRBV18, with 8 bases matching TRBD1. The sample was PBMCs or T cells enriched from blood (not recorded which). This clonotype originated in a woman younger than 45 who had recovered from COVID-19. The CDR3 region is CASSPGTGVYNEQFF. Written as DNA, the CDR3 is TGTGCCAGCTCACCAGGGACAGGTGTCTACAATGAGCAGTTCTTC.